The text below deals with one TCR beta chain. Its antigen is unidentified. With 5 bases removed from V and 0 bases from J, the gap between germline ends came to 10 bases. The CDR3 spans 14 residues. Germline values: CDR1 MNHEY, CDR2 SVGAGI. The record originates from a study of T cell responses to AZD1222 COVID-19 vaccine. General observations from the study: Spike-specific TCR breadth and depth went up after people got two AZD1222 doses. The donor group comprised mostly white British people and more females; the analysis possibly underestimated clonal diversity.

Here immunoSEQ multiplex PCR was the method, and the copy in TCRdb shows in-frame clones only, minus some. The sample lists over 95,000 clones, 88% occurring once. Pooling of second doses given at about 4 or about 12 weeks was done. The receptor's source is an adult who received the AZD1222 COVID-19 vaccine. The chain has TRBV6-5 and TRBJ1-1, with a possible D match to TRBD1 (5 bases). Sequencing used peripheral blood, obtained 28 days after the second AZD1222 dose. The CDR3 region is CASSKRQLNTEAFF. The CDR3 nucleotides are TGTGCCAGCAGTAAACGACAGTTGAACACTGAAGCTTTCTTT.